This T cell receptor beta chain comes out of a study of T cell responses to AZD1222 COVID-19 vaccine. Concerning this clone itself: Its specificity is not known.

General study findings and limits: Donors were mostly white British, more females; clonal diversity possibly underestimated.

The V segment lost 6 bases and the J segment 3 bases; nucleotides outside the gene matches: 6. There are 13 residues in the CDR3. The germline V gene encodes CDR1 SQVTM and CDR2 ANQGSEA. The repertoire was sequenced with immunoSEQ multiplex PCR; TCRdb's copy has only in-frame clones and lacks some. The sample lists 95,000 to 150,000 clones, roughly 84% occurring once. The sequence was collected from an adult in good health. This chain connects TRBV29-1 to TRBJ1-2, with TRBD1 matching 8 bases. This specimen was peripheral blood, taken on day 0 of AZD1222 vaccination. CDR3 loop: CSVRTGSDYGYTF. CDR3 in DNA: TGCAGCGTCAGGACAGGGAGTGACTATGGCTACACCTTC. Full variable domain (rest looked up from reference TRBV29-1 and TRBJ1-2): SAVISQKPSRDICQRGTSLTIQCQVDSQVTMMFWYRQQPGQSLTLIATANQGSEATYESGFVIDKFPISRPNLTFSTLTVSNMSPEDSSIYLCSVRTGSDYGYTFGSGTRLTVV.